This passage covers 20 T cell receptor beta chains from one sample sequenced in a study of cytomegalovirus exposure and HLA in healthy donors (dated by TCRdb to the late 2010s). The library was made by the immunoSEQ multiplex PCR assay. The multiplex PCR relied on a mix of 60 forward primers for TCR Vbeta segments and 13 reverse primers for TCR Jbeta segments. The clones in this table, taken by TCRdb from immuneACCESS, are in-frame only. Not every clone is retained; where verified, under half of the shortfall comes from an unresolved V gene, and the cause of the rest is unknown. The table for this sample lists roughly 70,000 clones. The ten most abundant clones make up roughly 8% of the sample. Sequenced sample: PBMCs. The origin of the receptors is a female donor in good health and CMV-seropositive.

The chain joins TRBV30 to TRBJ2-7; 7 bases map to TRBD1. CDR3 length: 12 residues. The V gene's germline CDR1 is GTSNPN and CDR2 SVGIG (reference sequence). J gave up 6 bases and V 8 bases, and 10 bases lay outside the gene matches. In nucleotides, the CDR3 is TGTGCCCACCGACAGGGCGGTCGCGAGCAGTACTTC. Its protein product is CAHRQGGREQYF.

The CDR3 nucleotides read TGTGCCAGCAGCCCCGGACAATCGGCCTATGGCTACACCTTC. The encoded protein is CASSPGQSAYGYTF. This rearrangement joins TRBV9 to TRBJ1-2; a weak D match, TRBD1 (5 bases). CDR3 length: 14 residues. CDR1 SGDLS and CDR2 YYNGEE come from the germline V gene. The ends were cut back, 4 bases at V and 4 bases at J, with 14 bases in the middle.

The chain uses TRBV6-6 and TRBJ2-3; TRBD1 matches at 10 bases. Germline CDR1 MNHNY, CDR2 SVGAGI (reference sequence). The J segment lost 1 base and the V segment lost 2 bases, leaving 0 bases of the junction unmatched. The CDR3 is 15 amino acids. The CDR3 protein is CASSYGQGGTDTQYF. CDR3 DNA sequence: TGTGCCAGCAGTTACGGACAGGGGGGCACAGATACGCAGTATTTT.

The genes are TRBV4-2 and TRBJ1-3, with 8 bases aligning to TRBD1. CDR1 is LGHNA, CDR2 YNFKEQ, per germline. V shed 4 bases and J 0 bases; nucleotides not matched to a gene: 5. The CDR3 is 16 residues long. The CDR3 loop is CASSRGQGSSGNTIYF. The CDR3 region has the DNA TGTGCCAGCAGCCGAGGACAGGGTAGCTCTGGAAACACCATATATTTT.

The genes are TRBV27 and TRBJ2-5; TRBD1 aligns across 7 bases. Germline trimming cut 0 bases from V and 5 bases from J; bases unmatched to any gene: 3. Germline V gene sequence: CDR1 MNHEY, CDR2 SMNVEV (reference sequence). The CDR3 length is 14 residues. CDR3 DNA: TGTGCCAGCAGTTTATCAGGGGGCGCCGAGACCCAGTACTTC. Protein product: CASSLSGGAETQYF.

This chain links TRBV30 with TRBJ2-1, with TRBD1 matching 9 bases. This CDR3 has 14 amino acids. Germline CDR1 and CDR2: GTSNPN and SVGIG (reference sequence). V dropped 8 bases and J dropped 6; count of bases not matched to a gene: 11. The CDR3: CAAKSGQGSNEQFF. CDR3 nucleotide sequence: TGTGCCGCGAAATCGGGACAGGGAAGCAATGAGCAGTTCTTC.

The J gene is TRBJ1-1, the V gene TRBV9; 7 bases line up with TRBD1. The CDR3 is 13 amino acids. V lost 1 base and J lost 6; bases outside the gene matches: 3. The germline CDR1 and CDR2 sequences are SGDLS and YYNGEE. CDR3 region: CASSVTGTAEAFF. Written as DNA, the CDR3 is TGTGCCAGCAGCGTAACAGGGACAGCTGAAGCTTTCTTT.

The V and J genes are TRBV20-1 and TRBJ2-7; unclear D gene. Germline assignment: CDR1 DFQATT and CDR2 SNEGSKA (reference sequence). Trimming cost V 3 bases and J 5 bases, with 8 bases left between them. This CDR3 is built from 11 residues. The CDR3 nucleotides read TGCAGTGCTAGTGGGCGTGACGAGCAGTACTTC. Residues: CSASGRDEQYF.

This sequence joins TRBV18 and TRBJ1-1; 7 nucleotides line up with TRBD1. The ends lost 3 bases at V and 0 bases at J; junction bases unmatched: 7. The CDR3 consists of 16 residues. The germline CDR1 and CDR2 sequences are KGHSH and LQKENI. This CDR3 reads CASSPIPGQLNTEAFF. The CDR3, as DNA: TGTGCCAGCTCACCTATCCCGGGACAGCTGAACACTGAAGCTTTCTTT.

V and J are TRBV19 and TRBJ1-6, with D unclear. The V gene's germline CDR1 is LNHDA and CDR2 SQIVND (reference sequence). The CDR3 contains 15 residues. Trimming removed 0 bases from V and 6 bases from J, with 9 bases in between. The DNA of the CDR3 is TGTGCCAGTAGTATAGAAGGAGGACGTAATTCACCCCTCCACTTT. The encoded protein is CASSIEGGRNSPLHF.

The rearrangement uses TRBV29-1 and TRBJ1-1, with 9 nucleotides matching TRBD1. The V and J ends lost 3 bases and 5 bases, in that order; junction bases with no gene match: 10. CDR1 and CDR2 from the germline V gene are SQVTM and ANQGSEA. The CDR3 length is 15 residues. CDR3 DNA: TGCAGCGTTGACAATCCGACAGGGGGGGGAACTGAAGCTTTCTTT. This translates into CSVDNPTGGGTEAFF.

The rearrangement uses TRBV30 and TRBJ1-1; no definite D call. The ends were cut back, 8 bases at V and 4 bases at J, with 14 bases in the middle. The CDR3 runs 12 residues. Germline values: CDR1 GTSNPN, CDR2 SVGIG (reference sequence). The CDR3 sequence: CAAGSSFTEAFF. In DNA, the CDR3 is TGTGCCGCTGGGTCTAGTTTCACTGAAGCTTTCTTT.

The V call is TRBV4-2, the J call TRBJ1-1; D ambiguous. Germline values: CDR1 LGHNA, CDR2 YNFKEQ. This CDR3 contains 15 residues. V was trimmed by 0 bases and J by 1 base, leaving 9 bases between them. The CDR3 is CASSQDPAGNTEAFF. The CDR3 coding sequence is TGTGCCAGCAGCCAAGACCCCGCAGGGAACACTGAAGCTTTCTTT.

With regard to this clone: Other DNA sequences within the sample encode an identical CDR3. The chain employs TRBV7-8 and TRBJ2-3; D might be TRBD1 (5 bases). The germline gives CDR1 SGHVS, CDR2 FQNEAQ. The CDR3 is made up of 18 amino acids. The CDR3 region has the DNA TGTGTCCCCAGATTCAGCGAGACAGAGCCTGAGGACACAGATACGCAGTATTTT. Protein product: CVPRFSETEPEDTDTQYF.

The CDR3 coding sequence is TGTGCCAGCAGTTTAAAGGCTCGCGGACAGGGTCTTAGGGAGCCCCAGCATTTT. It encodes CASSLKARGQGLREPQHF. The V call is TRBV28, the J call TRBJ1-5; TRBD1 agrees at 8 bases. Germline values: CDR1 MDHEN, CDR2 SYDVKM. The CDR3 is made up of 18 amino acids. Trimming at V came to 2 bases and at J to 8 bases, leaving 17 bases not matched to a gene.

This chain connects TRBV5-4 to TRBJ2-7; D perhaps matches TRBD2 (5 bases). CDR1 is SGHNT, CDR2 YYREEE, per germline (reference sequence). CDR3 size: 15 residues. V was shortened by 1 base and J by 0 bases, with 11 bases between the two germline ends. The CDR3 protein is CASSLRSGSSYEQYF. Written as DNA, the CDR3 is TGTGCCAGCAGCTTGAGGAGCGGTTCCTCCTACGAGCAGTACTTC. The full variable domain, in which reference TRBV5-4 and TRBJ2-7 provide the parts outside the CDR3, is ETGVTQSPTHLIKTRGQQVTLRCSSQSGHNTVSWYQQALGQGPQFIFQYYREEENGRGNFPPRFSGLQFPNYSSELNVNALELDDSALYLCASSLRSGSSYEQYFGPGTRLTVT.

This chain joins TRBV5-6 and TRBJ1-2, with 7 positions matching TRBD1. V lost 4 bases, J lost 1 base, and 7 bases stayed unmatched. The CDR3 sequence is 15 residues long. In germline, CDR1 is SGHDT, CDR2 YYEEEE. CDR3 sequence: CASSPTGLLNYGYTF. The CDR3 nucleotides read TGTGCCAGCAGCCCGACAGGGTTGCTTAACTATGGCTACACCTTC.

The chain employs TRBV27 and TRBJ2-1; D gene unclear. V gave up 6 bases and J gave up 2 bases, with 8 bases separating them. Germline loops: CDR1 MNHEY, CDR2 SMNVEV (reference sequence). CDR3 length: 13 amino acids. CDR3 in amino acids: CASRSITYNEQFF. As DNA, the CDR3 is TGTGCCAGCAGGTCTATCACCTACAATGAGCAGTTCTTC.

The V gene is TRBV18, the J gene TRBJ1-3; D is perhaps TRBD1 (6 bases). The V gene lost 2 bases and the J gene lost 1 base, with 15 bases spanning the gap. The germline V gene has CDR1 KGHSH and CDR2 LQKENI. This CDR3 comprises 17 residues. The CDR3, as DNA: TGTGCCAGCTCACCAGACACAGGGAAAGGATCTGGAAACACCATATATTTT. Residues: CASSPDTGKGSGNTIYF.

In the case of this clone: The DNA is left out, because the CDR3 cannot be placed on it with certainty; the CDR3 is given as TCRdb lists it. The V call is TRBV7-9, the J call TRBJ2-7; whether TRBD1, the table's D call, matches the DNA was not checked. Looked up from germline, CDR1 is SEHNR and CDR2 is FQNEAQ (reference sequence). The CDR3 adds up to 11 amino acids, both ends counted. The CDR3 reads CASSVGQGIYF.